The next 10 T cell receptor beta chains were all read from a single sample in a study of shared clonotypes between healthy human individuals. Using immunoSEQ multiplex PCR, the repertoire was profiled, and TCRdb retains in-frame clones only, with some absent. The sample carries approximately 1.9 million clones, just over 90% recorded once. Selected positively for CCR7 and CD45RO-negative, naive CD8 cells excluded terminally differentiated effector memory CD45RA+ cells. The sample taken for sequencing was naive CD8+ T cells from PBMCs. The receptors were gathered from a man aged 18 to 29 in good health. Some clones in this sample may be carry-over from other donors' samples.

The chain links TRBV10-3 to TRBJ1-1; 7 bases line up with TRBD1. V lost 7 bases to trimming and J lost 6 bases; unmatched junction nucleotides: 11. CDR1 and CDR2 from the germline V gene are ENHRY and SYGVKD. This CDR3 has 14 amino acids. Written as DNA, the CDR3 is TGTGCCATCAACACACAGGACAGGAGACCTGAAGCTTTCTTT. This gives the protein CAINTQDRRPEAFF.

For this clone: A much larger clone is a single base away; this may be a read error. CDR3 sequence (DNA): TGTGCCAGCAGTTTAGGGGATAGCAATCAGCCCCAGCATTTT. This sequence encodes CASSLGDSNQPQHF. This rearrangement joins TRBV27 to TRBJ1-5; no clear D gene. V lost 2 bases to trimming and J lost 0 bases, with 5 bases between them. Per germline, CDR1 MNHEY and CDR2 SMNVEV (reference sequence). This CDR3 is 14 amino acids long.

The chain couples TRBV10-2 to TRBJ2-1, with D hard to call. CDR3 size: 14 residues. Trimming removed 2 bases from V and 6 bases from J, with 11 bases in between. Per the germline V gene, CDR1 is WSHSY and CDR2 is SAAADI. This CDR3 reads CASSEVQKGNEQFF. The CDR3 DNA is TGCGCCAGCAGTGAGGTACAAAAGGGCAATGAGCAGTTCTTC.

The chain employs TRBV27 and TRBJ2-1, with a tentative D call TRBD1 (5 bases). The germline V and J ends were trimmed by 4 bases and 9 bases, with 10 bases remaining between them. CDR1 is MNHEY, CDR2 SMNVEV, per germline (reference sequence). This CDR3 has 12 residues. The CDR3 bases are TGTGCCAGCAGTTCAGTAAGGGGTGAGCAGTTCTTC. Protein sequence: CASSSVRGEQFF.

The chain couples TRBV9 to TRBJ1-2; tentative D call: TRBD1 (5 bases). Germline CDR1 and CDR2: SGDLS and YYNGEE. CDR3 length equals 13 residues. The ends were cut back, 0 bases at V and 8 bases at J, with 11 bases in the middle. CDR3 loop: CASSVADRGGYTF. The CDR3 DNA reads as TGTGCCAGCAGCGTAGCGGACCGGGGCGGCTACACCTTC.

This chain uses TRBV10-3 with TRBJ2-5; D is uncertain. Germline CDR1 reads ENHRY; CDR2 reads SYGVKD. This CDR3 is built from 15 residues. Deletions cut 1 base from V and 2 bases from J, with 11 bases between. This CDR3 is CAISEFGPDQETQYF. The CDR3 bases are TGTGCCATCAGTGAGTTTGGGCCTGATCAAGAGACCCAGTACTTC.

The chain links TRBV9 to TRBJ2-1; 10 nucleotides line up with TRBD2. J lost 8 bases, V lost 4 bases, and 9 bases had no gene match. Germline CDR1 SGDLS, CDR2 YYNGEE. The CDR3 is 15 residues long. CDR3 in DNA: TGTGCCAGCAGCCCCGGGACTAGCGTGCTCCATGAGCAGTTCTTC. Translating it yields CASSPGTSVLHEQFF.

This CDR3 is CASSVDAEPTRGQGAFF. The CDR3 nucleotides read TGTGCCAGCAGCGTAGACGCCGAACCGACCAGGGGGCAAGGAGCTTTCTTT. The chain links TRBV9 to TRBJ1-1; 8 bases match TRBD1. The CDR3 is 17 amino acids. V was clipped by 0 bases and J by 10 bases; unmatched bases: 17. Germline V gene data show CDR1 as SGDLS and CDR2 as YYNGEE.

This chain uses TRBV27 with TRBJ2-7, with D possibly matching TRBD2 (6 bases). The germline V and J ends were trimmed by 2 bases and 5 bases, with 13 bases remaining between them. The CDR3 contains 14 residues. Germline assignment: CDR1 MNHEY and CDR2 SMNVEV (reference sequence). As DNA, the CDR3 is TGTGCCAGCAGTTTAGCGGGAATTGCGAACGAGCAGTACTTC. As protein: CASSLAGIANEQYF.

The chain recombines TRBV27 with TRBJ2-7; possible D gene TRBD1, 5 bases. The CDR3 spans 13 residues. Per germline, CDR1 MNHEY and CDR2 SMNVEV (reference sequence). V was pared by 2 bases and J by 7 bases, with 12 bases between. Here the CDR3 DNA reads TGTGCCAGCAGTTTAGCAGGGTATGGGGAGCAGTACTTC. The encoded protein is CASSLAGYGEQYF.